This T cell receptor (beta chain) emerged from a study of T cells in localized non-small cell lung cancer. Study-wide results and limits: Multi-region tumor sequencing was not done, so intratumor heterogeneity could not be excluded. Uninvolved adjacent lung had higher T cell clonality than tumor and all other tissues. Elevated blood T cell density was associated with longer overall survival. A median of approximately 50 of the top 100 tumor clones appeared in adjacent lung, which was paired and uninvolved.

As to this clone: Its antigen remains unknown.

TCRdb's copy holds only in-frame clones and misses some; the assay was immunoSEQ multiplex PCR. The sample has some 90,000 clones, roughly 86% seen once. This sequence was found in a man between 40 and 69 years old with stage I squamous cell lung carcinoma. The starting material was peripheral blood, obtained before any cancer treatment.

The CDR3 DNA sequence: TGCAGCGTTGCCCCCCTAGGACAGGCCGAAACGAACTCTGGAAACACCATATATTTT. Amino acids: CSVAPLGQAETNSGNTIYF. The chain employs TRBV29-1 and TRBJ1-3; the match to TRBD1 covers 7 bases. The germline V gene encodes CDR1 SQVTM and CDR2 ANQGSEA. The CDR3 totals 19 residues. The trim removed 4 bases at V and 0 bases at J, leaving 18 bases unmatched.